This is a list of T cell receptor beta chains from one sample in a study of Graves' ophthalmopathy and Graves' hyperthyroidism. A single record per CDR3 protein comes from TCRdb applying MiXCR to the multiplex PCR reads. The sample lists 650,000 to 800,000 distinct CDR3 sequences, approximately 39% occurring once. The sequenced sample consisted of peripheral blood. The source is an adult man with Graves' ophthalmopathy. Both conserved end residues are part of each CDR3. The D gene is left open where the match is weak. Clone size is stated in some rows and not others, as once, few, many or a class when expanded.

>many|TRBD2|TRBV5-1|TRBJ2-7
CASSLAGVGTYEQYF
TGCGCCAGCAGCTTAGCGGGAGTGGGTACCTACGAGCAGTACTTC
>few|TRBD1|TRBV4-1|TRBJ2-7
CASSQEDRVYEQYF
TGCGCCAGCAGCCAAGAGGACAGGGTTTACGAGCAGTACTTC
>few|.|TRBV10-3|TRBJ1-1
CASSYVTEAFF
TGTGCCAGCAGTTACGTCACTGAAGCTTTCTTT
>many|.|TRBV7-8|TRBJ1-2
CASSPLKHYGYTF
TGTGCCAGCAGCCCCTTGAAGCACTATGGCTACACCTTC
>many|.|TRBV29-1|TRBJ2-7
CSVDRGEGYEQYF
TGCAGCGTTGACAGGGGAGAAGGGTACGAGCAGTACTTC
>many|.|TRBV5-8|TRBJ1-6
CASTTQAGAGAASPLHF
TGTGCCAGCACCACCCAGGCCGGGGCAGGAGCTGCTTCACCCCTCCACTTT
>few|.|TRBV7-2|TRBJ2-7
CASSLLGGADSYEQYF
TGTGCCAGCAGCTTGTTGGGGGGGGCCGACAGCTACGAGCAGTACTTC
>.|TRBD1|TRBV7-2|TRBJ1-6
CASSLDRGQTIYNSPLHF
TGTGCCAGCAGCCTCGACAGGGGGCAAACCATCTATAATTCACCCCTCCACTTT
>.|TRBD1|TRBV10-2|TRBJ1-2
CASRNGEGGGYGYTF
TGCGCCAGCAGGAACGGGGAAGGGGGCGGCTATGGCTACACCTTC
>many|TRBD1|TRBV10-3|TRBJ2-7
CASLDRGLPYEQYF
TGTGCCAGTCTTGACAGGGGGCTTCCCTACGAGCAGTACTTC
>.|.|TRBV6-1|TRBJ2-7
CASSEGGGTVYEQYF
TGTGCCAGCAGTGAAGGGGGCGGTACCGTCTACGAGCAGTACTTC
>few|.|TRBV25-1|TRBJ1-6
CASSETGGGPFPLHF
TGTGCCAGCAGTGAAACGGGGGGGGGGCCTTTTCCCCTCCACTTT
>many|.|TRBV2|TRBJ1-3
CASTEETGSGNTIYF
TGTGCCAGCACAGAGGAAACCGGCTCTGGAAACACCATATATTTT
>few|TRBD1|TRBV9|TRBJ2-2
CASSVEGQATGELFF
TGTGCCAGCAGCGTAGAAGGACAGGCCACCGGGGAGCTGTTTTTT
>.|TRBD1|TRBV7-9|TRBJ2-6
CASSPGQGTF
TGTGCCAGCAGCCCAGGACAGGGAACTTTC
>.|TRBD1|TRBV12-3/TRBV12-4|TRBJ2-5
CASSEQGQARTQYF
TGTGCCAGCAGTGAACAGGGACAGGCTCGGACCCAGTACTTC